The following is a T cell receptor beta chain sequence with its context. Its target is unknown. The sample is drawn from a study of cytomegalovirus exposure and HLA in healthy donors. Broader study findings: Specificity for CMV antigens was confirmed in vitro for a few of the CMV-associated chains. There was a cluster of highly shared sequence variants that was likely a sequencing artifact. Analyzed later, most CMV-associated TCR beta chains appeared HLA-restricted.

A multiplex PCR was run with 60 Vbeta primers and 13 Jbeta primers. Profiled with immunoSEQ multiplex PCR; TCRdb holds only in-frame clones, not every one. This sample's table reports 120,000 or so clones. Healthy people donating bone marrow made up the donors. Germline lookup yields CDR1 SEHNR and CDR2 FQNEAQ (reference sequence). V lost 6 bases and J 4 bases, leaving 15 bases between the germline ends. The CDR3 totals 14 residues. The sample consisted of PBMCs. The source is a man aged 18 to 35 in good health and CMV-seronegative. The chain carries TRBV7-9 and TRBJ1-1, with D maybe TRBD1 (5 bases). The CDR3 nucleotides read TGTGCCAGCAGTTCCAGGGTGGAGAGCACTGAAGCTTTCTTT. Its protein is CASSSRVESTEAFF.